This T cell receptor beta chain is drawn from a study of CXCR3-negative and CXCR3-positive naive CD8 T cells. Study-wide points: Compared with CXCR3-negative naive cells, CXCR3-positive naive cells showed more hydrophobic TRB CDR3s. Partially decreased CXCR3 expression was recorded after cryopreservation, and fresh PBMCs were used in most assays. For the naive subsets, surface CD5 was similar, and TCR strength was inferred from TRB CDR3 properties.

CDR3 length: 13 residues. Germline CDR1 SQVTM, CDR2 ANQGSEA. UMI-labeled 5' RACE yielded the TRB cDNA libraries. Each CDR3 protein gets one entry in TCRdb, which reprocessed the 5' RACE reads and gives no DNA. The sample table includes under 150,000 distinct CDR3 sequences. Definition of naive CD8+ T cells rested on a CD45RO-CCR7+CD27+CD95- profile. Turning to this clonotype: Its antigen remains unidentified.

This rearrangement joins TRBV29-1 to TRBJ2-7; the D call from TCRdb, TRBD1, cannot be confirmed without DNA. The sequenced sample consisted of naive CXCR3+ CD8+ T cells from blood. Sample subset: CD45RO-CCR7+CD27+CD95- naive CD8+ T cells expressing CXCR3 (TNR3+). The TCR was taken from a human donor in good health. Some clones in this sample may be carry-over from other donors' samples. The CDR3 is CSVFDRGAYEQYF.